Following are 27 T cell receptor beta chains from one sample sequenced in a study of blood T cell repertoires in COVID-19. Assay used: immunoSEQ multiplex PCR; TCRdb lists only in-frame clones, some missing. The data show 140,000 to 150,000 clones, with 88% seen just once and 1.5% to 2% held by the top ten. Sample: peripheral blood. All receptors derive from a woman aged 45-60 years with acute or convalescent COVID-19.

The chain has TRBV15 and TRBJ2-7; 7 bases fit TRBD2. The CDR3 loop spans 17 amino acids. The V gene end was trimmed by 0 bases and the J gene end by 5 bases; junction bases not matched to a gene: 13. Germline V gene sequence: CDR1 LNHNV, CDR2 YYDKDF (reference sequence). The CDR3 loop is CATSRDRSAREYHEQYF. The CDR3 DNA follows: TGTGCCACCAGCAGAGATCGGTCGGCGCGGGAGTACCACGAGCAGTACTTC.

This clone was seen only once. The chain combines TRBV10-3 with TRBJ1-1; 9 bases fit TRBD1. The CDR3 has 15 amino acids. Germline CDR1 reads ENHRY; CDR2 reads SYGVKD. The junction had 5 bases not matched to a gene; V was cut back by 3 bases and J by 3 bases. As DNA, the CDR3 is TGTGCCATCAGTGATCCGGGGACAGGGCACACTGAAGCTTTCTTT. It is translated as CAISDPGTGHTEAFF.

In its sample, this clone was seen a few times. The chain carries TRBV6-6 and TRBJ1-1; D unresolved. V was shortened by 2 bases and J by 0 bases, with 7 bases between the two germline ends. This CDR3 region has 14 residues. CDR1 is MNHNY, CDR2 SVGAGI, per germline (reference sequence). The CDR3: CASSYGSLNTEAFF. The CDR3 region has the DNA TGTGCCAGCAGTTACGGTAGCTTGAACACTGAAGCTTTCTTT.

The DNA of the CDR3 is TGTGCCAGCAGCCAAGAGTCGGCGCGGGGGGGCCCGTTCGGTGAGCAGTTCTTC. This encodes CASSQESARGGPFGEQFF. This rearrangement joins TRBV4-2 to TRBJ2-1; 9 bases fit TRBD2. The germline CDR1 and CDR2 sequences are LGHNA and YNFKEQ. The CDR3 extends over 18 amino acids. V gave up 0 bases and J gave up 9 bases; unmatched junction bases: 15.

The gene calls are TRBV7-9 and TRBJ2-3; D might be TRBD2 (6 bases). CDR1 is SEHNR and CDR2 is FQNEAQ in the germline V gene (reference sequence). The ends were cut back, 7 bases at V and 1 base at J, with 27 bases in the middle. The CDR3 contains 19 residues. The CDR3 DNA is TGTGCCAGCACCCCAAAGTGGGACTCGGGGAATGCTCGCACAGATACGCAGTATTTT. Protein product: CASTPKWDSGNARTDTQYF.

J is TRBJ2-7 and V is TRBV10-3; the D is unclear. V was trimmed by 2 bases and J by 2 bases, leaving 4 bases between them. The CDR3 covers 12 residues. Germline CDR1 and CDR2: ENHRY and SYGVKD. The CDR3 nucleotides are TGTGCCATCAGTGAGACGGCCTACGAGCAGTACTTC. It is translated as CAISETAYEQYF.

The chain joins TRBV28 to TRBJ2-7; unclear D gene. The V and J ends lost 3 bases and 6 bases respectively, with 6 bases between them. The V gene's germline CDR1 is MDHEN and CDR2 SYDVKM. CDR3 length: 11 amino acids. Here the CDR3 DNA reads TGTGCCAGCAGTTTGGGCCTCGAGCAGTACTTC. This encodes CASSLGLEQYF.

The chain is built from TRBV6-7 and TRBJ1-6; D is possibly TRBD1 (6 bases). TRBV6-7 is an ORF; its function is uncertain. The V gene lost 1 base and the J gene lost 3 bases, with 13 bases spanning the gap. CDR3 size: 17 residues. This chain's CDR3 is CASSYLILDSYNSPLHF. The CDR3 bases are TGTGCCAGCAGTTACTTGATACTGGACAGCTATAATTCACCCCTCCACTTT.

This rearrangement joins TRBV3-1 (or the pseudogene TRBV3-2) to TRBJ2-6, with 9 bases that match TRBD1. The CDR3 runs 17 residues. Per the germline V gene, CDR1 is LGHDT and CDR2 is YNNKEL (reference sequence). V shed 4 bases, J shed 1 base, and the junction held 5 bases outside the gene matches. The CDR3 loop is CASSLRTGASGANVLTF. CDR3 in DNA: TGTGCCAGCAGCCTCCGGACAGGGGCATCTGGGGCCAACGTCCTGACTTTC.

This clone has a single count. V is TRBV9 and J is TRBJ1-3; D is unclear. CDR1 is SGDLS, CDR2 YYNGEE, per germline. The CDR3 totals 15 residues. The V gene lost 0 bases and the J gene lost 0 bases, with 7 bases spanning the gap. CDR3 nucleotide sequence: TGTGCCAGCAGCGTAGAATGGCCCTCTGGAAACACCATATATTTT. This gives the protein CASSVEWPSGNTIYF.

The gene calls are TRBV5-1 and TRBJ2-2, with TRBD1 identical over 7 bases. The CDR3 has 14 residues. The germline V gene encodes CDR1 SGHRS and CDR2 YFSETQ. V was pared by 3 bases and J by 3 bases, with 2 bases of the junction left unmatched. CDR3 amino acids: CASSSGQYTGELFF. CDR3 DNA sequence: TGCGCCAGCAGCTCGGGACAGTACACCGGGGAGCTGTTTTTT.

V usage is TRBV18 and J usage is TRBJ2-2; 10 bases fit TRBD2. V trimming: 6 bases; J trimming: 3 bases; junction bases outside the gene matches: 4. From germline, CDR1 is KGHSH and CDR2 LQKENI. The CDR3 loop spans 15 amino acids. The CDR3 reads CASSSGRAYTGELFF. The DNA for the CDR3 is TGTGCCAGCTCGAGCGGGAGGGCCTACACCGGGGAGCTGTTTTTT. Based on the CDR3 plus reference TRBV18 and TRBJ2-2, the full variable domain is NAGVMQNPRHLVRRRGQEARLRCSPMKGHSHVYWYRQLPEEGLKFMVYLQKENIIDESGMPKERFSAEFPKEGPSILRIQQVVRGDSAAYFCASSSGRAYTGELFFGEGSRLTVL.

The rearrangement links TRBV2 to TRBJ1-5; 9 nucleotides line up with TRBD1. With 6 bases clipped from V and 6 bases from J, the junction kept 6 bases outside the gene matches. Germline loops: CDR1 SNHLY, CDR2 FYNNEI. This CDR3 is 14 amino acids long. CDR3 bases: TGTGCCAGCAGATACAGGGGGCTATTTCAGCCCCAGCATTTT. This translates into CASRYRGLFQPQHF.

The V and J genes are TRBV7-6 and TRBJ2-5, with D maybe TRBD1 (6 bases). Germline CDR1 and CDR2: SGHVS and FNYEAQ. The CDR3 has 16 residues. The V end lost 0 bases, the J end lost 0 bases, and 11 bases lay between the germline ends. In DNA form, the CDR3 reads TGTGCCAGCAGCTTAGCCGACAGGAGGTACCAAGAGACCCAGTACTTC. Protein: CASSLADRRYQETQYF.

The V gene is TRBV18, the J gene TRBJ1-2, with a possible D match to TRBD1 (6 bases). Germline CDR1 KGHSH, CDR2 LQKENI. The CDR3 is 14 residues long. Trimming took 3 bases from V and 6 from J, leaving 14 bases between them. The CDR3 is CASSPQQGFNGYTF. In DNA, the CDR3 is TGTGCCAGCTCACCTCAACAGGGATTTAATGGCTACACCTTC.

The CDR3 spells CASSPVTDTQYF. The CDR3, as DNA: TGTGCCAGCAGCCCAGTCACAGATACGCAGTATTTT. The chain is built from TRBV7-9 and TRBJ2-3; the D is unclear. V lost 5 bases and J lost 2, with 5 bases in between. Per the germline V gene, CDR1 is SEHNR and CDR2 is FQNEAQ (reference sequence). The CDR3 has 12 residues.

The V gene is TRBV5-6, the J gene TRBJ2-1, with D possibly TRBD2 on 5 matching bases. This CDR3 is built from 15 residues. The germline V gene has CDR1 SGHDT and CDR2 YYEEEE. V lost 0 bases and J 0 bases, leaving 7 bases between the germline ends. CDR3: CASSLVGSSYNEQFF. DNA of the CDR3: TGTGCCAGCAGCTTGGTGGGGAGCTCCTACAATGAGCAGTTCTTC.

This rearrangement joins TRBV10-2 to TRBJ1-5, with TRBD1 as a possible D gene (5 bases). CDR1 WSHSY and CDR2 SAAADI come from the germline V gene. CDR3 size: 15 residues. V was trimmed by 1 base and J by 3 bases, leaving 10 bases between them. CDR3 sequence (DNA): TGCGCCAGCAGTGAGTTTAGGGGCATCAATCAGCCCCAGCATTTT. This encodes CASSEFRGINQPQHF.

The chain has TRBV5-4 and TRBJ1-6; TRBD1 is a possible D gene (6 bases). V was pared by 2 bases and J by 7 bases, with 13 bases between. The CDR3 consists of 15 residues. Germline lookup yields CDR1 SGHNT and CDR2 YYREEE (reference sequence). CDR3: CASSFPQGTNSPLHF. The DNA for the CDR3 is TGTGCCAGCAGCTTCCCCCAGGGGACAAATTCACCCCTCCACTTT.

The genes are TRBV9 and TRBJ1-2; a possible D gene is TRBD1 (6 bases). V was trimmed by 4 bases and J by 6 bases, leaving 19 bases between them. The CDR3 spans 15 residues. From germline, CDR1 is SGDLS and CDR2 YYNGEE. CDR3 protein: CASSPHLTGMDGYTF. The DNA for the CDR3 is TGTGCCAGCAGCCCCCACCTTACAGGGATGGATGGCTACACCTTC.

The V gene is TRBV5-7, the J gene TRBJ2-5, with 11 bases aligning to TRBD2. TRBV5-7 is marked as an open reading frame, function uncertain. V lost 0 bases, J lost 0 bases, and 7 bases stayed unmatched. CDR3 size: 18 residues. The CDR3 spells CASSLEASGGKYQETQYF. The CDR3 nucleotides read TGTGCCAGCAGCTTGGAGGCTAGCGGGGGGAAGTACCAAGAGACCCAGTACTTC.

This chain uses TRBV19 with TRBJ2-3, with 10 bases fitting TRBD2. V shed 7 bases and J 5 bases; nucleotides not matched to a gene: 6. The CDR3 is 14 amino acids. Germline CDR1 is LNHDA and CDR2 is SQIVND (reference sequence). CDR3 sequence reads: CASKASGGGDTQYF. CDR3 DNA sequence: TGTGCCAGTAAGGCTAGCGGGGGTGGAGATACGCAGTATTTT. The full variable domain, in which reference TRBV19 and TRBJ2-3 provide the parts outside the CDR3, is DGGITQSPKYLFRKEGQNVTLSCEQNLNHDAMYWYRQDPGQGLRLIYYSQIVNDFQKGDIAEGYSVSREKKESFPLTVTSAQKNPTAFYLCASKASGGGDTQYFGPGTRLTVL.

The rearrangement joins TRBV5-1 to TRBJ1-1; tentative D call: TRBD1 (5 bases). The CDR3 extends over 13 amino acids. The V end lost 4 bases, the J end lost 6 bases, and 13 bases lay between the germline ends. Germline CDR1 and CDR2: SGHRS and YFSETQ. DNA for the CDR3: TGCGCCAGCAGCCACCGGACATCTCCTGAAGCTTTCTTT. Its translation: CASSHRTSPEAFF.

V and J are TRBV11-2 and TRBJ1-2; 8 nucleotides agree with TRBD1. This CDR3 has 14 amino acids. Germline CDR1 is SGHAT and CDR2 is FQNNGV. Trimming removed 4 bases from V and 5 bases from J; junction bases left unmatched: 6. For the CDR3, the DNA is TGTGCCAGCAGCTCGAGCACAGGGGGGTATGGCTACACCTTC. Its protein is CASSSSTGGYGYTF.

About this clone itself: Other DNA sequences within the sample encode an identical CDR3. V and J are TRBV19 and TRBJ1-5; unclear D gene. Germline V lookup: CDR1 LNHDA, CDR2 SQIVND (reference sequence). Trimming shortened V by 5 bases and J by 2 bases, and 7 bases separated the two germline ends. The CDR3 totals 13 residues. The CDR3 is CASSPLGNQPQHF. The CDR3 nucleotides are TGTGCCAGTAGTCCCCTAGGCAATCAGCCCCAGCATTTT.

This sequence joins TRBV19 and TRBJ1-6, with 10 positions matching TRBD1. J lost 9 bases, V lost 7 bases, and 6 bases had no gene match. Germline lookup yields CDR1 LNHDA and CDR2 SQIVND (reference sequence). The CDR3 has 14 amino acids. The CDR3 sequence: CASNPGQGSSPLHF. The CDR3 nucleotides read TGTGCCAGTAACCCGGGACAGGGGAGTTCACCCCTCCACTTT.

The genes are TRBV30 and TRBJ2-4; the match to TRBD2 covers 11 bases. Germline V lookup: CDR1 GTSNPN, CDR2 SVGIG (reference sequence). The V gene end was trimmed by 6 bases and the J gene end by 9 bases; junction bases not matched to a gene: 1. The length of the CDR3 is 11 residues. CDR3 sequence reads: CACGLAGIQYF. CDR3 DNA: TGTGCCTGTGGACTAGCGGGCATTCAGTACTTC.